The source of this T cell receptor (beta chain) is a study of blood T cell repertoires in COVID-19. Per the study methods: By means of reference gene primer amplification, nucleated cell counts were estimated. TCRdb's copy holds only in-frame clones and misses some; the assay was immunoSEQ multiplex PCR. V, J and clone size reflect that table, while D and trimming were determined from the DNA. This sample has about 320,000 clones, with approximately 89% found just once. Adults between roughly 18 and 90 years of age took part from about two dozen US areas. Which cohort a participant joined came from the clinical history participants gave. Sequenced sample: PBMCs or T cells enriched from blood (not recorded which). This clonotype was obtained from a man aged 25 to 45 who had recovered from COVID-19.

CDR3 sequence: CASSSPRSNEQFF. The CDR3 nucleotides are TGTGCCAGCAGCTCCCCGCGGTCCAATGAGCAGTTCTTC. The rearrangement joins TRBV7-3 to TRBJ2-1; no firm D call. Per germline, CDR1 SGHTA and CDR2 FQGTGA. The ends were cut back, 4 bases at V and 6 bases at J, with 10 bases in the middle. This CDR3 has 13 residues.